This TCR beta chain was sequenced for a study of blood T cell repertoires in COVID-19. Profiling relied on immunoSEQ multiplex PCR, and the TCRdb table lists in-frame clones only, not all of them. The sample lists approximately 670,000 clones; 85% to 90% were seen once. This TCR was sampled from a woman aged 18-30 years with acute or convalescent COVID-19. Sequencing was done on a sample of peripheral blood.

The CDR3 region is CASSKTGGRGETQYF. In DNA form, the CDR3 reads TGCGCCAGCAGCAAGACAGGGGGGAGAGGGGAGACCCAGTACTTC. The V call is TRBV5-1, the J call TRBJ2-5; TRBD1 aligns across 9 bases. V trimming: 4 bases; J trimming: 5 bases; junction bases outside the gene matches: 9. There are 15 residues in the CDR3. CDR1 and CDR2 from the germline V gene are SGHRS and YFSETQ.